The 21 T cell receptor beta chains presented below share a single source sample, sequenced in a study of CD8 T cells in cerebrospinal fluid in Alzheimer's disease. One entry per CDR3 protein, without DNA, is what TCRdb gives after re-calling the 10x single-cell sequencing reads. The sample shows roughly 1,600 distinct CDR3 sequences, and more than 9% sits with its ten largest clones. The sample taken for sequencing was cerebrospinal fluid. These TCRs come from a human donor in good health.

V is TRBV5-4 and J is TRBJ1-2; TCRdb picks TRBD1, but there is no DNA to check that call. There are 17 residues in the CDR3. Germline CDR1 and CDR2: SGHNT and YYREEE (reference sequence). CDR3: CASSLGDRGIFNYGYTF.

In terms of frequency, this clonotype is medium-sized. The chain recombines TRBV6-1 with TRBJ1-5; lacking DNA, the TRBD1 call made by TCRdb goes unchecked. Germline V gene lookup returns CDR1 MNHNS and CDR2 SASEGT. The CDR3 runs 14 residues. This chain's CDR3 is CASTHGTGSQPQHF.

This clonotype is called medium-sized (0.01 to 0.1%) based on its frequency. V gene TRBV11-3 combines with J gene TRBJ1-4; the TRBD1 assignment by TCRdb is unverifiable without DNA. CDR3 length equals 17 residues. Per germline, CDR1 SGHNT and CDR2 YENEEA. The CDR3 sequence: CASSLVTGAATNEKLFF.

In terms of frequency, this clonotype is medium-sized. The chain uses TRBV5-4 and TRBJ2-1; the TCRdb call, TRBD2, lacks DNA for checking. This CDR3 contains 17 residues. CDR1 and CDR2 from the germline V gene are SGHNT and YYREEE (reference sequence). CDR3 protein: CASSRGVGTSGYNEQFF.

Measured by frequency, this clonotype is medium-sized. The genes are TRBV19 and TRBJ1-5; TCRdb's D call, TRBD1, is unchecked because there is no DNA. CDR1 LNHDA and CDR2 SQIVND come from the germline V gene (reference sequence). CDR3 length: 15 amino acids. CDR3 in amino acids: CASVGTDVSNQPQHF.

This clonotype ranks as medium-sized in terms of frequency. The J gene is TRBJ1-2, the V gene TRBV5-1; TCRdb outputs TRBD1, but without DNA this stays unchecked. The CDR3 loop spans 16 amino acids. Germline V lookup: CDR1 SGHRS, CDR2 YFSETQ. The CDR3: CASSLIPTGLNYGYTF.

By frequency, this clonotype is medium-sized (0.01 to 0.1%). The V gene is TRBV9, the J gene TRBJ2-3; TCRdb's D gene call, TRBD2, goes unchecked for lack of DNA. The CDR3 length is 15 residues. CDR1 is SGDLS, CDR2 YYNGEE, per germline. This CDR3 reads CASSVELAETDTQYF.

This clonotype ranks as medium-sized in terms of frequency. The rearrangement uses TRBV5-5 and TRBJ2-1; TCRdb outputs TRBD1, but without DNA this stays unchecked. This CDR3 spans 13 amino acids. Germline V CDR1 and CDR2: SGHKS, YYEKEE (reference sequence). The CDR3 loop is CASSPHAGNEQFF.

The gene calls are TRBV30 and TRBJ1-6; TCRdb picks TRBD1, but there is no DNA to check that call. The CDR3 sequence is 13 residues long. The germline V gene has CDR1 GTSNPN and CDR2 SVGIG (reference sequence). CDR3 region: CAWSQRGESPLHF.

Frequency places this clonotype as medium-sized (0.01 to 0.1%). The rearrangement uses TRBV9 and TRBJ1-3; with no DNA, the TCRdb D assignment of TRBD1 cannot be verified. CDR3 length equals 18 residues. Germline V gives CDR1 SGDLS, CDR2 YYNGEE. The CDR3: CASSVGDRARSSGNTIYF.

Frequency places this clonotype as medium-sized. The rearrangement links TRBV5-1 to TRBJ2-1; TCRdb indicates TRBD1, and absent DNA this call remains unverified. The CDR3 sequence is 15 residues long. Germline V gives CDR1 SGHRS, CDR2 YFSETQ. The CDR3 loop is CASSSNGQGKNEQFF.

This clonotype is called medium-sized based on its frequency. The V call is TRBV4-3, the J call TRBJ2-2; TCRdb reports TRBD1, a call that lacks DNA to check it against. Looked up from germline, CDR1 is LGHNA and CDR2 is YSLEER. CDR3 length equals 17 residues. CDR3 amino acids: CASSQGLTTGNTGELFF.

By frequency, this clonotype registers medium-sized (0.01 to 0.1%). This chain uses TRBV7-9 with TRBJ2-3; TCRdb proposes TRBD2, but this gene call is untestable without DNA. The CDR3 loop spans 14 amino acids. Germline assignment: CDR1 SEHNR and CDR2 FQNEAQ (reference sequence). CDR3 sequence: CASSLVTRGNTQYF.

This clonotype shows up as large by frequency. V gene TRBV7-2 combines with J gene TRBJ2-3; TCRdb lists TRBD1, though no DNA is available to test this call. The CDR3 sequence is 16 residues long. Germline V gene data show CDR1 as SGHTA and CDR2 as FQGNSA. CDR3 residues: CASSARQGGSTDTQYF.

The chain combines TRBV5-4 with TRBJ2-7. CDR3 length equals 13 residues. CDR1 and CDR2 from the germline V gene are SGHNT and YYREEE (reference sequence). CDR3 amino acids: CASSSDRGYEQYF.

This clonotype is called large based on its frequency. The rearrangement uses TRBV6-5 and TRBJ2-6. In germline, CDR1 is MNHEY, CDR2 SVGAGI. The CDR3 runs to 13 residues. CDR3 loop: CASSYSGANVLTF.

Judged by frequency, this clonotype is medium-sized. The V gene is TRBV20-1, the J gene TRBJ1-2; TCRdb names TRBD1, which stays unverified in the absence of DNA. This CDR3 spans 12 amino acids. CDR1 is DFQATT, CDR2 SNEGSKA, per germline (reference sequence). CDR3 residues: CSAPRGGLGYTF.

This clonotype registers medium-sized by frequency. The chain combines TRBV28 with TRBJ1-1; the TRBD1 assignment by TCRdb is unverifiable without DNA. Germline CDR1 is MDHEN and CDR2 is SYDVKM. The CDR3 extends over 13 amino acids. The CDR3 reads CASSLFAGVEAFF.

Considering frequency, this clonotype is medium-sized. This chain links TRBV9 with TRBJ2-6; TCRdb outputs TRBD1, but without DNA this stays unchecked. CDR1 SGDLS and CDR2 YYNGEE come from the germline V gene. CDR3 length equals 15 residues. Here the CDR3 reads CASTEGALGANVLTF.

This clonotype is identified as medium-sized (0.01 to 0.1%) from frequency. The chain employs TRBV2 and TRBJ1-5; TCRdb outputs TRBD1, but without DNA this stays unchecked. Germline V gene sequence: CDR1 SNHLY, CDR2 FYNNEI. The CDR3 is 13 amino acids. The CDR3 protein is CASRVGDRQPQHF. The whole variable domain, filled in from reference TRBV2 and TRBJ1-5, reads EPEVTQTPSHQVTQMGQEVILRCVPISNHLYFYWYRQILGQKVEFLVSFYNNEISEKSEIFDDQFSVERPDGSNFTLKIRSTKLEDSAMYFCASRVGDRQPQHFGDGTRLSIL.

This clonotype ranks as medium-sized in terms of frequency. This chain uses TRBV12-3 or TRBV12-4 with TRBJ2-2; TCRdb's D call, TRBD1, is unchecked because there is no DNA. The CDR3 runs 15 residues. CDR3 region: CASSLGQGVIGELFF.